The sequence of this T cell receptor beta chain was determined in a study of T cell responses to AZD1222 COVID-19 vaccine. Generated by immunoSEQ multiplex PCR, the TCRdb table keeps only in-frame clones and is missing some. The table has about 140,000 clones, around 92% seen once. The CDR3 loop spans 16 amino acids. CDR1 is PRHDT and CDR2 is FYEKMQ in the germline V gene (reference sequence). Losses at the gene ends were 4 bases for V and 0 bases for J; bases not matched to a gene: 8. Broader study findings: Donors, mostly white British, included more females; clonal diversity was possibly underestimated.

Points on this clone: Its specificity is not known.

The sequenced sample was peripheral blood, obtained on day 0 of AZD1222 vaccination. This TCR came from an adult in good health. The gene calls are TRBV13 and TRBJ1-1; 7 bases agree with TRBD1. The CDR3 here is CASSSYEDRLNTEAFF. In DNA, the CDR3 is TGTGCCAGCAGCTCATACGAGGACAGGTTGAACACTGAAGCTTTCTTT.